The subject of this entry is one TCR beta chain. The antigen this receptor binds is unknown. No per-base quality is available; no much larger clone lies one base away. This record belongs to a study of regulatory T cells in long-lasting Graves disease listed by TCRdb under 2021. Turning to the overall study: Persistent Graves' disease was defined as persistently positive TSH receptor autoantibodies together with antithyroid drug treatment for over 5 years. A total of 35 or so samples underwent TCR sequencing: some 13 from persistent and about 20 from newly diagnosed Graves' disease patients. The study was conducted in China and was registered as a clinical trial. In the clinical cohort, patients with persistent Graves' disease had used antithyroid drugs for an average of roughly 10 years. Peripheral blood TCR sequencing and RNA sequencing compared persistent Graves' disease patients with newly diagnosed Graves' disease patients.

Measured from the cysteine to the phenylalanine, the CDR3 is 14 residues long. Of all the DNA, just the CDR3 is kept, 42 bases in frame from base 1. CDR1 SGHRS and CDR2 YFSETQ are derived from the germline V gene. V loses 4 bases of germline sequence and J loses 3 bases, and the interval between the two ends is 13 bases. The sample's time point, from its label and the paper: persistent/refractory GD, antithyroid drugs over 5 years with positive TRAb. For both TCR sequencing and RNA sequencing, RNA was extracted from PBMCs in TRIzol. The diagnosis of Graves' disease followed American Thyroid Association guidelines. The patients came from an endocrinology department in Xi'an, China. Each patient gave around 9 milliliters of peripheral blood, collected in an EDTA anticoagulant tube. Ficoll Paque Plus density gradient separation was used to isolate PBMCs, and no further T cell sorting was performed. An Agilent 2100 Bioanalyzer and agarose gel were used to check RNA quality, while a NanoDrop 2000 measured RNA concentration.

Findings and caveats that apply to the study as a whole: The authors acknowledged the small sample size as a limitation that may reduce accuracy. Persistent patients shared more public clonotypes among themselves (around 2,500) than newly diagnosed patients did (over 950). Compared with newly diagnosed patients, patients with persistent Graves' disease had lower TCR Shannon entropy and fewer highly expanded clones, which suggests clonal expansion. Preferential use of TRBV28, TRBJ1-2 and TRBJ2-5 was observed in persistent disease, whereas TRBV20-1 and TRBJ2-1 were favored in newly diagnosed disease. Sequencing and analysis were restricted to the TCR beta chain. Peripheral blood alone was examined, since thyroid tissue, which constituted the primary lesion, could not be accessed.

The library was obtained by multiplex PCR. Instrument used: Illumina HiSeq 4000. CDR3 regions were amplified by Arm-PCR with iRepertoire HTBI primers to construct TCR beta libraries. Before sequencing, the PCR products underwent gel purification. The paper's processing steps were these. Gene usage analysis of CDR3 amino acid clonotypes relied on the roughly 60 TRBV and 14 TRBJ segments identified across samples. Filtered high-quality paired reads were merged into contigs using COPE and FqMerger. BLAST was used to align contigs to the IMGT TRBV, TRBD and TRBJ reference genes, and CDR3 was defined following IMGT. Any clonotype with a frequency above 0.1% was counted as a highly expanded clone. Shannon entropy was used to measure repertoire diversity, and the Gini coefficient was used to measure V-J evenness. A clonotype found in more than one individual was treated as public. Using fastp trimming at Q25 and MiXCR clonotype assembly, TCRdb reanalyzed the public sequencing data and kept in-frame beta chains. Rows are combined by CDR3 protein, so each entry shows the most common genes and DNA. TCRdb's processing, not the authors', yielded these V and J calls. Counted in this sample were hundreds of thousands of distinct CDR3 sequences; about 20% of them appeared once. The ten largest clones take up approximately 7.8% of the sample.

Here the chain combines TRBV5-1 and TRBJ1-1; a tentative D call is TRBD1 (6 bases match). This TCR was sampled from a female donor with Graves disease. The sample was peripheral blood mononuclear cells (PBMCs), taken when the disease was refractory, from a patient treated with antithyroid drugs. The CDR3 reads CASSPTGKDTEAFF. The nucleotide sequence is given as TGCGCCAGCAGCCCTACAGGGAAGGACACTGAAGCTTTCTTT. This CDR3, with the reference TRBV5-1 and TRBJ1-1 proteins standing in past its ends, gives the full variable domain KAGVTQTPRYLIKTRGQQVTLSCSPISGHRSVSWYQQTPGQGLQFLFEYFSETQRNKGNFPGRFSGRQFSNSRSEMNVSTLELGDSALYLCASSPTGKDTEAFFGQGTRLTVV.